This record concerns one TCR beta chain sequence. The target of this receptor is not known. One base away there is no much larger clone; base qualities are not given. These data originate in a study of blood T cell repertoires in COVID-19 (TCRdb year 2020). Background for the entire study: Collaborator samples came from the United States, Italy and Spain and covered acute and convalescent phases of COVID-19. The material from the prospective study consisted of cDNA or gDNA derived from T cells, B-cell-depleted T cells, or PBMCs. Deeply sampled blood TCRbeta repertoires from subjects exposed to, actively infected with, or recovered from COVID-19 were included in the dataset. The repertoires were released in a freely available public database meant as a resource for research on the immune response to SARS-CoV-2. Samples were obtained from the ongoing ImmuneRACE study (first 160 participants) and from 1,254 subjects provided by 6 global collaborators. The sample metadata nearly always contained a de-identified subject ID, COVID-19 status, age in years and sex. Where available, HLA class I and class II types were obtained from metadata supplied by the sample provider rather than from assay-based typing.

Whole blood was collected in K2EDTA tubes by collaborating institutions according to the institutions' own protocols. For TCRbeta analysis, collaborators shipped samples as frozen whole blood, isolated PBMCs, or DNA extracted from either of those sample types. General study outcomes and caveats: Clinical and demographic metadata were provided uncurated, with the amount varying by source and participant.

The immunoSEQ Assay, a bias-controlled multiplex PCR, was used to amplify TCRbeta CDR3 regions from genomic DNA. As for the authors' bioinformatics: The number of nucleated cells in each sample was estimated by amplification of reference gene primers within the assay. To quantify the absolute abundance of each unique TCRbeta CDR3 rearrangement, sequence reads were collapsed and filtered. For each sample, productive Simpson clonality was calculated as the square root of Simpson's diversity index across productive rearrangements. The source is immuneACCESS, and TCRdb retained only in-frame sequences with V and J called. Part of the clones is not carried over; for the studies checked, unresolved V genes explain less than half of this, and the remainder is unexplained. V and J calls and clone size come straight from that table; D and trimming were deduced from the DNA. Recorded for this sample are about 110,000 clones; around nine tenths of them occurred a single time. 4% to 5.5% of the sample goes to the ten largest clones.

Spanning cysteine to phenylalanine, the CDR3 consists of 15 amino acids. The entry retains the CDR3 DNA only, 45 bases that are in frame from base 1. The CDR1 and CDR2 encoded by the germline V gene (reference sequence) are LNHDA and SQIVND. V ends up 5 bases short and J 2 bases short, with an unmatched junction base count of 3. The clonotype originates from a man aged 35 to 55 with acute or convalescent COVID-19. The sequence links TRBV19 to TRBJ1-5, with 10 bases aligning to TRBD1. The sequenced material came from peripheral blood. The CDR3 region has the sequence CASSFGTGGNQPQHF. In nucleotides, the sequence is TGTGCCAGTAGTTTCGGGACAGGGGGCAATCAGCCCCAGCATTTT.